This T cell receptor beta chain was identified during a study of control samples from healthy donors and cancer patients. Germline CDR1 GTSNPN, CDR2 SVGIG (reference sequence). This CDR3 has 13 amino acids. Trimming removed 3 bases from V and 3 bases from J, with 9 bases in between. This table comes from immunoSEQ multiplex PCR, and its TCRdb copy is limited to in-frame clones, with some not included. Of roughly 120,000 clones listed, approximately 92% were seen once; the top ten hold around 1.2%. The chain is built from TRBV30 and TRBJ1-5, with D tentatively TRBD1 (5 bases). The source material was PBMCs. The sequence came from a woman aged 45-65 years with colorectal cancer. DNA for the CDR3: TGTGCCTGGAGCATAGGGGACAATCAGCCCCAGCATTTT. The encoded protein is CAWSIGDNQPQHF.